This TCR beta chain was obtained from a study of Ad26.COV2.S vaccination and SARS-CoV-2 variants (dated by TCRdb to 2020 to 2022). Regarding the research as a whole: Donors in the vaccine arm were drawn from COV1001, a phase I-IIa trial of Ad26.COV2.S in healthy adults that was multicentre, randomized, double-blind and placebo-controlled. Trial participants were randomized into five groups of five, in which low-dose or high-dose Ad26.COV2.S was given once or twice, or placebo was given on both occasions. TCRbeta repertoire sequencing served as the tool for gauging how specific and how broad the SARS-CoV-2-reactive T cell receptors were following Ad26.COV2.S vaccination. Investigators did not know the trial group allocation while performing experiments and assessing outcomes. The TCR-sequenced set comprised about 32 samples: 19 Ad26.COV2.S vaccine recipients, 5 placebo recipients and 8 SARS-CoV-2 convalescent individuals. Ad26.COV2.S was administered intramuscularly at 5 x 10^10 or 1 x 10^11 viral particles, either as a single shot or as two shots given 56 days apart.

What the authors observed across the whole study: Ad26.COV2.S recipients had higher spike-specific TCR breadth than placebo recipients (P = 0.0014). Comparable non-spike TCR breadth was observed between vaccine and placebo recipients, consistent with only spike being contained in the vaccine. The authors noted that total T cell responses may have been underestimated by the TCR breadth and depth analyses. The study lacked the statistical power to compare responses across vaccine doses or regimens. After vaccination, substantial breadth of spike-specific CD8+ and CD4+ T cell responses was reported.

From V the trimming removes 2 bases and from J it removes 6 bases, while the gene matches leave 5 bases of the junction unaccounted for. The germline V gene supplies CDR1 SGHDT and CDR2 YYEEEE. Spanning cysteine to phenylalanine, the CDR3 consists of 15 amino acids. Solely the CDR3 DNA is kept, with 45 bases framed from the first base. The immunoSEQ Assay was the method used to sequence TCRbeta CDR3 regions. After extraction, genomic DNA underwent amplification by bias-controlled multiplex PCR, followed by high-throughput sequencing. From the authors' description of their analysis: To quantify the absolute abundance of each unique TCRbeta CDR3 region, sequences were collapsed and filtered. T cell fraction was estimated by normalizing TCRbeta template counts to usable DNA, with usable DNA measured through amplification of reference genes found in all nucleated cells. Repertoire TCRs were annotated as SARS-CoV-2-specific when V gene, CDR3 amino acid sequence and J gene were exactly matched to a known reactive TCR set. The reference SARS-CoV-2 TCR set was obtained from MIRA and was filtered for enrichment in COVID-19-positive ImmuneCODE repertoires, whereby public or cross-reactive TCRs were removed. Based on the MIRA antigens, annotated TCRs were further analysed at the level of specific ORF or position within ORF. Depth was the summed frequency of annotated unique rearrangements, while breadth was defined as annotated unique rearrangements over total unique productive rearrangements. Two-sided Wilcoxon rank-sum tests were used to compare TCR breadth between groups. TCRdb provides this immuneACCESS table in a form limited to in-frame rearrangements. Some clones are lacking; in checked studies, under half of them reflect an unresolved V gene, and why the rest are absent is not known. V, J and clone size are taken as reported in that table, and D and trimming were inferred from the DNA itself. The sample table records about 350,000 clones; roughly 91% of these occur just once. The ten largest clones take up 5% of the sample.

Regarding this clone: The antigen it recognizes is unknown. No base-level quality is on record; no much larger clone is a single base apart.

Read against the paper, the sample's treatment or condition label means: some 19 received Ad26.COV2.S at low or high dose, single or two shots; about 5 received placebo; per-sample allocation not given. For vaccine and placebo recipients, repertoires were sequenced using samples collected on day 63 after the first injection. Cohort 1b enrolled around 23 adults aged 18-55 years at a single site in Boston, USA, between 29 July and 7 August 2020. Ad26.COV2.S consisted of a replication-incompetent adenovirus type 26 vector by which a prefusion-stabilized SARS-CoV-2 spike protein from the original Wuhan strain was expressed.

The rearrangement combines TRBV5-6 with TRBJ2-2, with 9 bases aligning to TRBD1. The input for sequencing was peripheral blood, taken in a trial of Ad26.COV2.S vaccine versus placebo. The clonotype was recovered from a person aged 18 to 59 who received the Ad26.COV2.S COVID-19 vaccine or a placebo. DNA sequence: TGTGCCAGCAGCTTCGGGACAGGGACGCCCGGGGAGCTGTTTTTT. Its protein product is CASSFGTGTPGELFF.